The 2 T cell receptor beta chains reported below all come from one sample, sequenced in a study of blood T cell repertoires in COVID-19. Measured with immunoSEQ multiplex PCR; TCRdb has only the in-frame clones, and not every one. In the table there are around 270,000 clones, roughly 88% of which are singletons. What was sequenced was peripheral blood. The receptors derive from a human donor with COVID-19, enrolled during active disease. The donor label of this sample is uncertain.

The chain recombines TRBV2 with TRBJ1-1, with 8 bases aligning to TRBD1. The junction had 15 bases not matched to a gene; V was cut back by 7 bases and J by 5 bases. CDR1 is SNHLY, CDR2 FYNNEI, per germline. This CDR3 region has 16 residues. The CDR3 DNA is TGTGCCAGCACCTTGGAGGGACAGGCGAAGGGGACTGAAGCTTTCTTT. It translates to CASTLEGQAKGTEAFF.

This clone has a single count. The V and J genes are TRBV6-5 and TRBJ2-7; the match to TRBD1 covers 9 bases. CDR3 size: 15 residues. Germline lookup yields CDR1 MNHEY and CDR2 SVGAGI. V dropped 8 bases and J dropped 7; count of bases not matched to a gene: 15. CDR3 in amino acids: CASGLSGQGMREQYF. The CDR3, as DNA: TGTGCCAGCGGACTATCCGGACAGGGGATGAGAGAGCAGTACTTC.